The present T cell receptor beta chain was sequenced within a study of T cell responses to AZD1222 COVID-19 vaccine. The analysis combined second doses at about 4 or about 12 weeks. With 6 bases removed from V and 3 bases from J, the gap between germline ends came to 12 bases. Germline loops: CDR1 SGHRS, CDR2 YFSETQ. This CDR3 has 13 amino acids. TCRdb keeps only in-frame clones here, not all; method: immunoSEQ multiplex PCR. Counted here are some 150,000 clones, roughly 88% occurring once; the ten biggest clones make up less than 2%. The chain couples TRBV5-1 to TRBJ1-2; the D gene is possibly TRBD1 (6 bases). The specimen was peripheral blood, collected 28 days after the second AZD1222 dose. The source is an adult who received the AZD1222 COVID-19 vaccine. This CDR3 reads CASNIGGDYGYTF. CDR3 sequence (DNA): TGCGCCAGCAATATAGGGGGTGACTATGGCTACACCTTC.